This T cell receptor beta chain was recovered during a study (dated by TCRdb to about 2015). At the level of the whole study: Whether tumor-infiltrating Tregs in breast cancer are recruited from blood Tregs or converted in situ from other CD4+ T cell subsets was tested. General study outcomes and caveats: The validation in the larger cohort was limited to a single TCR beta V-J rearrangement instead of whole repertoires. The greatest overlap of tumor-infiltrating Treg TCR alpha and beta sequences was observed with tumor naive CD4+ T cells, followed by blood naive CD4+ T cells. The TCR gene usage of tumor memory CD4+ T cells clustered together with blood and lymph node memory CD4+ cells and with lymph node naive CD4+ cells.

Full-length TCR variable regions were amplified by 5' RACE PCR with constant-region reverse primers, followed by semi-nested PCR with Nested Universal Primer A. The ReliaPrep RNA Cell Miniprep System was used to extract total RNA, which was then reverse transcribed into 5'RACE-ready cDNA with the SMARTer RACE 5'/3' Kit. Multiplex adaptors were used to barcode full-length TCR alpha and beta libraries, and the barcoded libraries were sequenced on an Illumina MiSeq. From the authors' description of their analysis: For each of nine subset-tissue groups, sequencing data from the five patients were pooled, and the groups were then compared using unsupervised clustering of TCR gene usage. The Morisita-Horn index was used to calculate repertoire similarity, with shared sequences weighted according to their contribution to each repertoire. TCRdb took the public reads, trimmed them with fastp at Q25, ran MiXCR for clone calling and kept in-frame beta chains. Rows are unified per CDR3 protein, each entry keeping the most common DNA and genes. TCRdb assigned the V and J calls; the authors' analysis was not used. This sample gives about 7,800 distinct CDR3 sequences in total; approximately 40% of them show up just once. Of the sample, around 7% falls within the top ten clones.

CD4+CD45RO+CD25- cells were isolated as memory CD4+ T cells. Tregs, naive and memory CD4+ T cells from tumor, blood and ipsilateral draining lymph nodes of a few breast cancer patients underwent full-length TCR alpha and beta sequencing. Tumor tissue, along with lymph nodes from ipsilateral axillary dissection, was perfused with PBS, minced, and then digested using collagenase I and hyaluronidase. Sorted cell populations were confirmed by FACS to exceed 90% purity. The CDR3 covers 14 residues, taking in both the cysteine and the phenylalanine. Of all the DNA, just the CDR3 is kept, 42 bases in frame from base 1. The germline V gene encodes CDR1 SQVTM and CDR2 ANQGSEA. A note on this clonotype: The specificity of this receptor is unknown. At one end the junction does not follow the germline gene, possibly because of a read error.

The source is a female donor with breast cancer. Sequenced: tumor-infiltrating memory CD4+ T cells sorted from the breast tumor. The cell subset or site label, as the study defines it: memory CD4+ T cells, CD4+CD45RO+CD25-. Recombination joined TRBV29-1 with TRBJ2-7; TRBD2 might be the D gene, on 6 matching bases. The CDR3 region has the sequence CSVAAGRSHYEQYF. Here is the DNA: TGCAGCGTGGCCGCGGGAAGGAGCCACTACGAACAGTACTTC.